A selection of T cell receptor beta chains follows, all from one sample in a study of Graves' ophthalmopathy and Graves' hyperthyroidism. Via MiXCR, TCRdb re-called the multiplex PCR reads, giving one row per CDR3 protein. Among hundreds of thousands of distinct CDR3 sequences listed, about 24% were seen once. The specimen was peripheral blood. Receptor source: a woman between 18 and 29 years old with stable Graves' hyperthyroidism. Some clones in this sample may be carry-over from other donors' samples. Both conserved end residues are part of each CDR3. D genes are given only for firm matches. Not every row has a clone size; where given, it reads once, few, many or a size class.

d_gene: NA
abundance: many
len: 15
v_gene: TRBV20-1
j_gene: TRBJ2-5
CDR3aa: CSASSPPQGQETQYF
CDR3nt: TGCAGTGCTAGCTCCCCTCCGCAGGGTCAAGAGACCCAGTACTTC

d_gene: TRBD1
abundance: many
len: 12
v_gene: TRBV29-1
j_gene: TRBJ2-7
CDR3aa: CSGGPGGYEQYF
CDR3nt: TGCAGCGGGGGGCCAGGGGGCTACGAGCAGTACTTC

d_gene: NA
abundance: many
len: 11
v_gene: TRBV18
j_gene: TRBJ2-7
CDR3aa: CASSPGQDRYF
CDR3nt: TGTGCCAGCTCACCCGGACAAGACCGGTACTTC

d_gene: NA
abundance: NA
len: 14
v_gene: TRBV30
j_gene: TRBJ1-1
CDR3aa: CAWSTGPLNTEAFF
CDR3nt: TGTGCCTGGAGTACCGGTCCCCTGAACACTGAAGCTTTCTTT

d_gene: NA
abundance: many
len: 14
v_gene: TRBV12-3/TRBV12-4
j_gene: TRBJ1-1
CDR3aa: CASSLDQGYTEAFF
CDR3nt: TGTGCCAGCAGTTTAGATCAGGGGTACACTGAAGCTTTCTTT

d_gene: TRBD1
abundance: many
len: 14
v_gene: TRBV12-3/TRBV12-4
j_gene: TRBJ2-5
CDR3aa: CASSARDRKETQYF
CDR3nt: TGTGCCAGCAGTGCCCGGGACAGGAAAGAGACCCAGTACTTC

d_gene: NA
abundance: many
len: 11
v_gene: TRBV12-3/TRBV12-4
j_gene: TRBJ1-2
CDR3aa: CASSPGPHHLF
CDR3nt: TGTGCCAGCAGTCCGGGACCTCACCACCTATTC

d_gene: NA
abundance: many
len: 13
v_gene: TRBV6-1
j_gene: TRBJ1-5
CDR3aa: CASRTGSNQPQHF
CDR3nt: TGTGCCAGCAGGACTGGAAGCAATCAGCCCCAGCATTTT

d_gene: TRBD1
abundance: many
len: 14
v_gene: TRBV3-1
j_gene: TRBJ2-7
CDR3aa: CASSPGQRQSEQYF
CDR3nt: TGTGCCAGCAGCCCGGGACAGCGTCAGAGTGAGCAGTACTTC

d_gene: NA
abundance: many
len: 13
v_gene: TRBV15
j_gene: TRBJ2-5
CDR3aa: CATSRVNWETQYF
CDR3nt: TGTGCCACCAGCAGAGTGAACTGGGAGACCCAGTACTTC

d_gene: NA
abundance: NA
len: 16
v_gene: TRBV9
j_gene: TRBJ2-2
CDR3aa: CASSPRSVGDTGELFF
CDR3nt: TGTGCCAGCAGCCCCCGTAGTGTAGGGGACACCGGGGAGCTGTTTTTT

d_gene: NA
abundance: many
len: 16
v_gene: TRBV10-3
j_gene: TRBJ1-1
CDR3aa: CATAPVFGGGNTEAFF
CDR3nt: TGTGCCACCGCGCCCGTCTTCGGAGGGGGGAACACTGAAGCTTTCTTT

d_gene: NA
abundance: NA
len: 15
v_gene: TRBV5-1
j_gene: TRBJ1-6
CDR3aa: CASSLGQFHNSPLHF
CDR3nt: TGCGCCAGCAGCTTAGGGCAGTTCCATAATTCACCCCTCCACTTT

d_gene: NA
abundance: many
len: 17
v_gene: TRBV11-2
j_gene: TRBJ2-7
CDR3aa: CASSPRGRGTSTYEQYF
CDR3nt: TGTGCCAGCAGCCCCCGGGGCAGGGGGACTAGTACCTACGAGCAGTACTTC

d_gene: TRBD2
abundance: NA
len: 17
v_gene: TRBV2
j_gene: TRBJ2-4
CDR3aa: CASSGVGAGGPWSIQYF
CDR3nt: TGTGCCAGCAGTGGAGTGGGAGCGGGAGGGCCGTGGAGCATTCAGTACTTC

d_gene: NA
abundance: NA
len: 12
v_gene: TRBV5-1
j_gene: TRBJ1-5
CDR3aa: CASRPQGQPQHF
CDR3nt: TGCGCCAGCAGACCACAGGGTCAGCCCCAGCATTTT

d_gene: TRBD2
abundance: many
len: 16
v_gene: TRBV6-5
j_gene: TRBJ2-2
CDR3aa: CASSYASGRAPGELFF
CDR3nt: TGTGCCAGCAGTTACGCTAGCGGGAGGGCTCCCGGGGAGCTGTTTTTT

d_gene: NA
abundance: many
len: 15
v_gene: TRBV12-3/TRBV12-4
j_gene: TRBJ1-5
CDR3aa: CASSPNRQGNQPQHF
CDR3nt: TGTGCCAGCTCACCGAACCGACAGGGCAATCAGCCCCAGCATTTT

d_gene: NA
abundance: many
len: 15
v_gene: TRBV9
j_gene: TRBJ1-3
CDR3aa: CASSVVGSFGNTIYF
CDR3nt: TGTGCCAGCAGCGTAGTGGGAAGTTTTGGAAACACCATATATTTT

d_gene: NA
abundance: many
len: 15
v_gene: TRBV6-1
j_gene: TRBJ2-2
CDR3aa: CASSKTETTTGELFF
CDR3nt: TGTGCCAGCAGTAAAACGGAGACGACCACGGGGGAGCTGTTTTTT

d_gene: TRBD1
abundance: many
len: 18
v_gene: TRBV19
j_gene: TRBJ2-6
CDR3aa: CASSIPTGGNSGANVLTF
CDR3nt: TGTGCCAGTAGTATCCCGACAGGGGGCAACTCTGGGGCCAACGTCCTGACTTTC

d_gene: NA
abundance: many
len: 16
v_gene: TRBV6-1
j_gene: TRBJ2-6
CDR3aa: CASSARGNSGANVLTF
CDR3nt: TGTGCCAGCAGTGCCCGCGGAAACTCTGGGGCCAACGTCCTGACTTTC

d_gene: NA
abundance: many
len: 15
v_gene: TRBV9
j_gene: TRBJ2-2
CDR3aa: CASSVDGAGTGELFF
CDR3nt: TGTGCCAGCAGCGTAGACGGGGCGGGCACCGGGGAGCTGTTTTTT

d_gene: NA
abundance: NA
len: 16
v_gene: TRBV11-2
j_gene: TRBJ1-1
CDR3aa: CASSSSGHRLYTEAFF
CDR3nt: TGTGCCAGCAGCTCCTCTGGGCACAGGTTGTACACTGAAGCTTTCTTT

d_gene: NA
abundance: few
len: 15
v_gene: TRBV7-8
j_gene: TRBJ1-5
CDR3aa: CASSLNLDSNQPQHF
CDR3nt: TGTGCCAGCAGCCTGAATTTGGATAGCAATCAGCCCCAGCATTTT

d_gene: NA
abundance: many
len: 14
v_gene: TRBV12-3/TRBV12-4
j_gene: TRBJ2-5
CDR3aa: CASSQIAEGETQYF
CDR3nt: TGTGCCAGCAGTCAAATAGCAGAGGGGGAGACCCAGTACTTC

d_gene: NA
abundance: many
len: 14
v_gene: TRBV20-1
j_gene: TRBJ2-6
CDR3aa: CSARRGSGANVLTF
CDR3nt: TGCAGTGCTAGGCGTGGGTCTGGGGCCAACGTCCTGACTTTC

d_gene: NA
abundance: few
len: 14
v_gene: TRBV18
j_gene: TRBJ2-5
CDR3aa: CASSPPQDPETQYF
CDR3nt: TGTGCCAGCTCACCCCCGCAGGACCCAGAGACCCAGTACTTC

d_gene: NA
abundance: few
len: 12
v_gene: TRBV12-3/TRBV12-4
j_gene: TRBJ1-5
CDR3aa: CASSTFHIPQHF
CDR3nt: TGTGCCAGCAGTACCTTCCACATCCCCCAGCATTTT

d_gene: TRBD1
abundance: NA
len: 16
v_gene: TRBV5-1
j_gene: TRBJ2-5
CDR3aa: CASSNGQGILQETQYF
CDR3nt: TGCGCCAGCAGCAACGGACAGGGGATCCTCCAAGAGACCCAGTACTTC

d_gene: NA
abundance: NA
len: 18
v_gene: TRBV4-3
j_gene: TRBJ2-5
CDR3aa: CASSQDDFRFWRGETQYF
CDR3nt: TGCGCCAGCAGCCAAGATGACTTCAGGTTTTGGAGGGGAGAGACCCAGTACTTC

d_gene: TRBD1
abundance: many
len: 16
v_gene: TRBV7-9
j_gene: TRBJ1-6
CDR3aa: CASSVIGTGDNSPLHF
CDR3nt: TGTGCCAGCAGCGTAATCGGGACAGGCGATAATTCACCCCTCCACTTT

d_gene: NA
abundance: many
len: 12
v_gene: TRBV6-1
j_gene: TRBJ2-7
CDR3aa: CASSAGPYEQYF
CDR3nt: TGTGCCAGCAGTGCGGGCCCCTACGAGCAGTACTTC

d_gene: NA
abundance: NA
len: 15
v_gene: TRBV9
j_gene: TRBJ2-7
CDR3aa: CASSVDPRGTYEQYF
CDR3nt: TGTGCCAGCAGCGTTGATCCCAGGGGTACCTACGAGCAGTACTTC

d_gene: NA
abundance: many
len: 15
v_gene: TRBV5-5
j_gene: TRBJ1-5
CDR3aa: CASSLAAGARQPQHF
CDR3nt: TGTGCCAGCAGCTTGGCGGCAGGCGCTAGGCAGCCCCAGCATTTT